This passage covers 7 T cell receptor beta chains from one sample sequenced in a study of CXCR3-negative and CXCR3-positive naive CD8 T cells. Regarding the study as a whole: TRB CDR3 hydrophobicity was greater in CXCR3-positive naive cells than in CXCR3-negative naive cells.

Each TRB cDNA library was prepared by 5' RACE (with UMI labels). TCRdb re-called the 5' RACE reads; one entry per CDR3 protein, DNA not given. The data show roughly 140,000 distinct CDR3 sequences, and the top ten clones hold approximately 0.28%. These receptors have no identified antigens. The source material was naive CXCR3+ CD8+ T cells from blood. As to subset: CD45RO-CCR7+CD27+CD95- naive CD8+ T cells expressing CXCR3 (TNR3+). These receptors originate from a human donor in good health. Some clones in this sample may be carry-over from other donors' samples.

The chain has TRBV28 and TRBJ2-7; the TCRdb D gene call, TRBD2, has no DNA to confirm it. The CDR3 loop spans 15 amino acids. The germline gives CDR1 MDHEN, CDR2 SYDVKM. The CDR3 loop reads CASSYHGTSSYEQYF.

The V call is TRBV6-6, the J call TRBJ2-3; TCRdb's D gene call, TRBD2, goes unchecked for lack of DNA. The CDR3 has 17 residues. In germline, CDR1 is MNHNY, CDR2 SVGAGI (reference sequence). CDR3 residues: CASSYSVEDSSTDTQYF.

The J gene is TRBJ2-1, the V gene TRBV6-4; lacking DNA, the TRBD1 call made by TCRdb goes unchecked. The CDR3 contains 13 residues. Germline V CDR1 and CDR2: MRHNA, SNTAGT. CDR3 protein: CASSDRGHNEQFF.

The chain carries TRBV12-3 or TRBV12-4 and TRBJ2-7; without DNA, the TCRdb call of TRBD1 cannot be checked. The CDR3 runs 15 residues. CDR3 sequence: CASSLRAGGVYEQYF.

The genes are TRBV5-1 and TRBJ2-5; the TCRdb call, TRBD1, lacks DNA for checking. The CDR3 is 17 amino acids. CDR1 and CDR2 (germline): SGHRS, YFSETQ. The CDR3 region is CASSSDALLQPQETQYF.

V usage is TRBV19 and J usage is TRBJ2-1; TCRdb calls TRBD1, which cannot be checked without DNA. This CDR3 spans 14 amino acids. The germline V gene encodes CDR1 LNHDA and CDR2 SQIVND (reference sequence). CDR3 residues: CATEGGPAYNEQFF.

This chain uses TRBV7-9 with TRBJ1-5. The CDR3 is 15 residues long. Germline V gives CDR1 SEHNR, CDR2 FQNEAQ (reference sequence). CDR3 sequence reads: CASSLEDGVNQPQHF.